This T cell receptor (beta chain) is from a study of blood T cell repertoires in COVID-19 (dated by TCRdb to the early 2020s). The study in broad terms: Samples from collaborators originated in the United States, Italy and Spain and spanned both the acute and convalescent phases of COVID-19. The repertoires were released in a freely available public database meant as a resource for research on the immune response to SARS-CoV-2. The prospective study material was composed of cDNA or gDNA derived from T cells, B-cell-depleted T cells, or PBMCs. HLA class I and class II types, where available, came from metadata supplied by the sample provider rather than from assay-based typing. The dataset comprised deeply sampled blood TCRbeta repertoires from subjects exposed to, actively infected with, or recovered from COVID-19. Nearly every sample came with metadata listing a de-identified subject ID, COVID-19 status, age in years and sex. Samples were obtained from the ongoing ImmuneRACE study (first 160 participants) and from over 1,000 subjects provided by 6 global collaborators.

Study-level results and caveats: The quantity of clinical and demographic metadata differed by source and by participant and was supplied without curation.

As for this clone: The clone's antigen remains unknown. No quality values exist for individual bases; no much larger clone is one base distant.

The collaborating institutions used their own protocols to collect whole blood in K2EDTA tubes. For TCRbeta analysis, collaborators shipped samples as frozen whole blood, isolated PBMCs, or DNA extracted from either of those sample types. TCRbeta CDR3 regions were amplified from genomic DNA by means of the immunoSEQ Assay, a bias-controlled multiplex PCR. The authors' pipeline ran thus. The number of nucleated cells in each sample was estimated from the amplification of reference gene primers within the assay. To quantify the absolute abundance of each unique TCRbeta CDR3 rearrangement, sequence reads were collapsed and filtered. Productive Simpson clonality was computed per sample as the square root of Simpson's diversity index over productive rearrangements. TCRdb carries this immuneACCESS record with in-frame sequences only. Its versions omit some clonotypes, under half of them owing to an unresolved V gene in the studies checked, with the rest unexplained. V and J calls and clone size are as listed in that table; D and trimming were resolved from the DNA. This sample comprises approximately 350,000 clones, around 88% of them detected only once. The ten largest clonotypes hold 2.5% to 3% of the sample.

Relative to germline, V is missing 5 bases and J is missing 0 bases, with 5 bases of the junction outside any gene match. CDR1 and CDR2 (SEHNR, FQNEAQ) derive from the germline V gene (reference sequence). The CDR3 runs 16 amino acids, cysteine and phenylalanine included. The kept DNA is CDR3 alone, 48 bases in frame from the first base. The chain couples TRBV7-9 to TRBJ2-7, with 12 middle bases fitting TRBD2. This sequence was found in a man younger than 40 with active or convalescent COVID-19. The sample comprised peripheral blood. The nucleotide sequence reads TGTGCCAGCAGCCTTAGGACTAGCGGGGACTCCTACGAGCAGTACTTC. This sequence encodes CASSLRTSGDSYEQYF.